These 30 T cell receptor beta chains share one sample of origin, sequenced in a study of cytomegalovirus exposure and HLA in healthy donors. The PCR employed 60 Vbeta primers together with 13 Jbeta primers. Measured with immunoSEQ multiplex PCR; TCRdb has only the in-frame clones, and not every one. The table records some 120,000 clones, roughly 78% of them present only once. What was sequenced was PBMCs. These receptors were taken from a man under 40 in good health and CMV-seronegative.

The DNA of the CDR3 is TGTGCCAGCAGTGTTCAGGGGCAGGGAGGCTACACCTTC. Amino acid sequence: CASSVQGQGGYTF. The rearrangement links TRBV2 to TRBJ1-2; tentatively, D is TRBD1 (6 bases). Germline V gene sequence: CDR1 SNHLY, CDR2 FYNNEI. Deletions cut 4 bases from V and 8 bases from J, with 14 bases between. This CDR3 has 13 residues.

The chain joins TRBV20-1 to TRBJ2-7, with D possibly being TRBD1 (5 bases). V dropped 6 bases and J dropped 13 bases, with 19 bases sitting between them. CDR3 size: 11 residues. Germline CDR1 and CDR2: DFQATT and SNEGSKA (reference sequence). The CDR3 DNA sequence: TGCAGTGCCGGGCCAGGGATCCGCCTATACTTC. Protein product: CSAGPGIRLYF.

This chain joins TRBV9 and TRBJ1-4; 7 positions agree with TRBD1. V was pared by 4 bases and J by 2 bases, with 11 bases of the junction left unmatched. The CDR3 loop spans 17 amino acids. Per germline, CDR1 SGDLS and CDR2 YYNGEE. The CDR3 is CASSPRGGIITNEKLFF. The CDR3 DNA reads as TGTGCCAGCAGCCCAAGAGGGGGCATTATCACTAATGAAAAACTGTTTTTT.

The chain carries TRBV25-1 and TRBJ2-7; 12 bases fit TRBD2. Per germline, CDR1 MGHDK and CDR2 SYGVNS. This CDR3 has 15 residues. With V trimmed by 6 bases and J by 4 bases, 7 bases remained unmatched. The CDR3 spells CASSSTSGRLYEQYF. DNA of the CDR3: TGTGCCAGCAGCTCGACTAGCGGGAGATTATACGAGCAGTACTTC.

The rearrangement joins TRBV19 to TRBJ2-7, with 9 bases fitting TRBD2. CDR3 length equals 15 residues. Germline loops: CDR1 LNHDA, CDR2 SQIVND (reference sequence). V was pared by 3 bases and J by 3 bases, with 6 bases of the junction left unmatched. CDR3 region: CASSIGPSGNYEQYF. The CDR3 coding sequence is TGTGCCAGTAGTATTGGCCCTAGCGGGAACTACGAGCAGTACTTC. The variable domain in full, with the rest retrieved from reference TRBV19 and TRBJ2-7, is DGGITQSPKYLFRKEGQNVTLSCEQNLNHDAMYWYRQDPGQGLRLIYYSQIVNDFQKGDIAEGYSVSREKKESFPLTVTSAQKNPTAFYLCASSIGPSGNYEQYFGPGTRLTVT.

This clone was picked up one time. This chain connects TRBV14 to TRBJ2-5; 10 bases are shared with TRBD2. The length of the CDR3 is 15 residues. J lost 5 bases, V lost 4 bases, and 7 bases had no gene match. The V gene's germline CDR1 is SGHDN and CDR2 FVKESK. The CDR3 sequence: CASSPPSGSGETQYF. The CDR3 DNA is TGTGCCAGCAGCCCTCCTAGCGGGAGCGGGGAGACCCAGTACTTC.

This sequence joins TRBV6-5 and TRBJ1-2; weak D call: TRBD1 (6 bases). The CDR3 extends over 15 amino acids. V shed 5 bases and J shed 2 bases, with 15 bases lying between them. Germline V gives CDR1 MNHEY, CDR2 SVGAGI. The CDR3 spells CASSKGTRVNYGYTF. The CDR3 region has the DNA TGTGCCAGCAGTAAGGGGACACGCGTAAACTATGGCTACACCTTC.

The chain couples TRBV5-4 to TRBJ1-1; 9 positions agree with TRBD1. This CDR3 has 16 amino acids. CDR1 is SGHNT and CDR2 is YYREEE in the germline V gene (reference sequence). V dropped 3 bases and J dropped 5; count of bases not matched to a gene: 11. The DNA for the CDR3 is TGTGCCAGCAGCTCACAGGGGGCTGGGGGCCTGACTGAAGCTTTCTTT. It encodes CASSSQGAGGLTEAFF.

The rearrangement links TRBV5-1 to TRBJ1-2; D is uncertain. CDR1 is SGHRS, CDR2 YFSETQ, per germline. The CDR3 is 11 amino acids. V lost 1 base, J lost 10 bases, and 8 bases lay in between. The DNA of the CDR3 is TGCGCCAGCAGCTTGCTAGACGTCTACACCTTC. Protein product: CASSLLDVYTF.

V usage is TRBV11-2 and J usage is TRBJ2-3, with 8 bases aligning to TRBD2. Trimming cost V 4 bases and J 0 bases; bases outside gene matches: 6. Germline-derived CDR1 and CDR2 are SGHAT and FQNNGV. This CDR3 has 16 residues. Written as DNA, the CDR3 is TGTGCCAGCAGCTCTCTAGCGGGTGCTAGCACAGATACGCAGTATTTT. Protein product: CASSSLAGASTDTQYF. Looking up the rest from reference TRBV11-2 and TRBJ2-3 gives the full variable domain: EAGVAQSPRYKIIEKRQSVAFWCNPISGHATLYWYQQILGQGPKLLIQFQNNGVVDDSQLPKDRFSAERLKGVDSTLKIQPAKLEDSAVYLCASSSLAGASTDTQYFGPGTRLTVL.

The gene calls are TRBV19 and TRBJ2-5; D remains ambiguous. V lost 6 bases to trimming and J lost 1 base, with 9 bases between them. The CDR3 is made up of 13 amino acids. Germline V lookup: CDR1 LNHDA, CDR2 SQIVND (reference sequence). The CDR3 is CASRQHSQETQYF. As DNA, the CDR3 is TGTGCCAGTAGACAGCACTCCCAAGAGACCCAGTACTTC.

The chain combines TRBV19 with TRBJ2-3; D gene ambiguous. Germline V gene data show CDR1 as LNHDA and CDR2 as SQIVND (reference sequence). Trimming shortened V by 7 bases and J by 4 bases, and 15 bases separated the two germline ends. The CDR3 has 14 amino acids. The CDR3 sequence: CASIATGEADTQYF. The DNA of the CDR3 is TGTGCCAGTATCGCCACCGGAGAGGCAGATACGCAGTATTTT.

This clone was seen a few times. CDR3 DNA sequence: TGCGCCAGCAGCCGGGACCCAGTAGCGGTTAACCAAGAGACCCAGTACTTC. Translation gives CASSRDPVAVNQETQYF. The chain joins TRBV5-1 to TRBJ2-5; D perhaps matches TRBD2 (6 bases). The germline V gene has CDR1 SGHRS and CDR2 YFSETQ. The CDR3 is 17 amino acids. V shed 4 bases and J shed 0 bases, with 19 bases lying between them.

With regard to this clone: Compared with germline, one end of the junction differs, possibly owing to a read error. The V and J genes are TRBV7-9 and TRBJ1-4; D call uncertain. Germline V lookup: CDR1 SEHNR, CDR2 FQNEAQ (reference sequence). This CDR3 has 14 residues. The DNA of the CDR3 is TGTTCCAGCAGCTTATCCTTACGGAGTGAAAAACTGTTTTTT. Protein: CSSSLSLRSEKLFF.

The genes are TRBV5-1 and TRBJ2-1, with 7 bases identical to TRBD1. The CDR3 totals 15 residues. Unmatched junction bases numbered 6, after V lost 4 bases and J lost 2 bases. CDR1 SGHRS and CDR2 YFSETQ come from the germline V gene. CDR3 in DNA: TGCGCCAGCAGCCCAGACAGGGCCGCCTACAATGAGCAGTTCTTC. Its protein is CASSPDRAAYNEQFF.

This chain joins TRBV13 and TRBJ1-2, with D possibly being TRBD1 (5 bases). V lost 3 bases and J 1 base, leaving 15 bases between the germline ends. CDR1 and CDR2 (germline): PRHDT, FYEKMQ (reference sequence). The CDR3 spans 16 residues. Written as DNA, the CDR3 is TGTGCCAGCAGCTTTGGGTTGGGGCATCGTAACTATGGCTACACCTTC. Encoded protein: CASSFGLGHRNYGYTF.

The chain is built from TRBV5-1 and TRBJ2-1; 14 bases align to TRBD2. The CDR3 runs 16 residues. The J segment lost 8 bases and the V segment lost 4 bases, leaving 8 bases of the junction unmatched. Germline lookup yields CDR1 SGHRS and CDR2 YFSETQ. The DNA for the CDR3 is TGCGCCAGCAGCGACGGGACTAGCGGGAGTATCGATGAGCAGTTCTTC. Protein product: CASSDGTSGSIDEQFF.

The CDR3 nucleotides read TGTGCCACGGGAGAACAGGGGACAAACACTGAAGCTTTCTTT. Translation gives CATGEQGTNTEAFF. The chain recombines TRBV19 with TRBJ1-1; 7 bases fit TRBD1. V was clipped by 10 bases and J by 2 bases; unmatched bases: 10. The CDR3 has 14 amino acids. Germline V gene sequence: CDR1 LNHDA, CDR2 SQIVND (reference sequence).

This clone was found a few times. Other DNA variants within this sample encode the same CDR3. The chain employs TRBV11-2 and TRBJ1-1; TRBD1 matches 10 bases. The CDR3 runs to 14 residues. CDR1 and CDR2 from the germline V gene are SGHAT and FQNNGV. V lost 6 bases and J lost 4; bases outside the gene matches: 5. The CDR3 loop is CASSWTGGSTEAFF. The CDR3 DNA is TGTGCCAGCAGTTGGACAGGGGGGAGCACTGAAGCTTTCTTT.

The chain combines TRBV29-1 with TRBJ2-3; 9 nucleotides match TRBD2. Trimming took 3 bases from V and 5 from J; bases not matched to a gene: 3. Germline V lookup: CDR1 SQVTM, CDR2 ANQGSEA. The CDR3 runs 13 residues. CDR3 in DNA: TGCAGCGTTGACGCGGGAGGGTTAGATACGCAGTATTTT. Protein product: CSVDAGGLDTQYF.

This clone was detected only once. V is TRBV5-8 and J is TRBJ2-1; 8 positions agree with TRBD2. V lost 4 bases, J lost 7 bases, and 7 bases stayed unmatched. This CDR3 is built from 14 residues. From germline, CDR1 is SGHTS and CDR2 YDEGEE. The CDR3 protein is CASSQTSESNEQFF. The CDR3 coding sequence is TGTGCCAGCAGCCAGACTAGCGAATCGAATGAGCAGTTCTTC.

The chain has TRBV5-1 and TRBJ2-3; 7 bases align to TRBD2. Looked up from germline, CDR1 is SGHRS and CDR2 is YFSETQ. With V trimmed by 5 bases and J by 3 bases, 6 bases remained unmatched. The CDR3 spans 14 residues. DNA of the CDR3: TGCGCCAGCAGGACAACGGGAGGAACAGATACGCAGTATTTT. Translation gives CASRTTGGTDTQYF.

The chain combines TRBV7-9 with TRBJ1-1, with D maybe TRBD1 (6 bases). The CDR3 extends over 15 amino acids. Germline V lookup: CDR1 SEHNR, CDR2 FQNEAQ (reference sequence). V lost 0 bases, J lost 1 base, and 9 bases lay in between. CDR3 sequence reads: CASSLAGQRNTEAFF. The CDR3 DNA reads TGTGCCAGCAGCTTAGCCGGACAGAGGAACACTGAAGCTTTCTTT.

DNA of the CDR3: TGTGCCAGCAGCCTCCAGCGGGTGAACACTGAAGCTTTCTTT. Its translation: CASSLQRVNTEAFF. V and J are TRBV7-8 and TRBJ1-1; D gene ambiguous. V lost 5 bases to trimming and J lost 0 bases, with 10 bases between them. CDR3 length: 14 residues. CDR1 and CDR2 (germline): SGHVS, FQNEAQ. Based on the CDR3 plus reference TRBV7-8 and TRBJ1-1, the full variable domain is GAGVSQSPRYKVAKRGQDVALRCDPISGHVSLFWYQQALGQGPEFLTYFQNEAQLDKSGLPSDRFFAERPEGSVSTLKIQRTQQEDSAVYLCASSLQRVNTEAFFGQGTRLTVV.

The CDR3 nucleotides read TGTGCCAGCAGTTACTCGTCTCTAGCGGGATGCGAGCAGTACTTC. This translates into CASSYSSLAGCEQYF. The chain carries TRBV6-5 and TRBJ2-7; 9 bases align to TRBD2. Germline CDR1 and CDR2: MNHEY and SVGAGI. The trim removed 0 bases at V and 6 bases at J, leaving 6 bases unmatched. The CDR3 loop spans 15 amino acids.

This clone was counted between two and nine times. The chain joins TRBV4-1 to TRBJ2-3, with 7 positions matching TRBD1. Germline assignment: CDR1 MGHRA and CDR2 YSYEKL. The CDR3 loop spans 14 amino acids. The junction had 8 bases not matched to a gene; V was cut back by 6 bases and J by 5 bases. The CDR3 nucleotides read TGCGCCAGCAGAAACTTCGGACAGGAAGATACGCAGTATTTT. Amino acids: CASRNFGQEDTQYF.

The chain carries TRBV6-5 and TRBJ1-2; 7 bases are a match to TRBD1. The J segment lost 4 bases and the V segment lost 5 bases, leaving 7 bases of the junction unmatched. The germline V gene encodes CDR1 MNHEY and CDR2 SVGAGI. The CDR3 is made up of 14 amino acids. CDR3 sequence reads: CASSRTGVGYGYTF. The CDR3 DNA reads TGTGCCAGCAGTCGCACAGGGGTTGGCTATGGCTACACCTTC.

The chain couples TRBV7-2 to TRBJ2-7, with TRBD2 matching 9 bases. The germline V gene has CDR1 SGHTA and CDR2 FQGNSA. J lost 0 bases, V lost 1 base, and 4 bases had no gene match. The CDR3 contains 16 residues. The CDR3 loop reads CASSLVVSGSSYEQYF. CDR3 nucleotides: TGTGCCAGCAGCTTAGTGGTTAGCGGGAGCTCCTACGAGCAGTACTTC.

The V call is TRBV7-2, the J call TRBJ2-4, with D maybe TRBD2 (6 bases). CDR3 length equals 15 residues. Trimming left V 1 base short and J 7 bases short, with 14 bases between. The germline CDR1 and CDR2 sequences are SGHTA and FQGNSA. The CDR3 region is CASSLVEGLGNIQYF. CDR3 nucleotides: TGTGCCAGCAGCTTAGTCGAGGGACTCGGCAACATTCAGTACTTC.

Here the CDR3 DNA reads TGTGCCAGCTCTCACTCAGGGGAAGTGCAGTACTTC. Its translation: CASSHSGEVQYF. The chain carries TRBV18 and TRBJ2-7; perhaps TRBD1 as D (6 bases). Germline lookup yields CDR1 KGHSH and CDR2 LQKENI. V lost 6 bases, J lost 9 bases, and 15 bases lay in between. This CDR3 is built from 12 residues. Full variable domain (missing parts from reference TRBV18 and TRBJ2-7): NAGVMQNPRHLVRRRGQEARLRCSPMKGHSHVYWYRQLPEEGLKFMVYLQKENIIDESGMPKERFSAEFPKEGPSILRIQQVVRGDSAAYFCASSHSGEVQYFGPGTRLTVT.